This T cell receptor beta chain is from a study of cytomegalovirus exposure and HLA in healthy donors. At the level of the study: For the 300 to 450 genotyped donors, roughly 80% fell within the Caucasian-associated ancestry cluster. The study's findings and limits: In a later analysis, more than 15,000 TCR beta sequences were associated with HLA alleles at 0.05 false discovery rate.

Regarding this clone: Its matching antigen is unknown.

The PCR had 60 Vbeta and 13 Jbeta primers. The table came from immunoSEQ multiplex PCR; TCRdb's copy has only in-frame clones and leaves some out. The repertoire holds around 260,000 clones, roughly 80% seen once, with less than 0.4% in the top ten. Trimming took off 1 base at V and 0 bases at J, with 13 bases between the two ends. The CDR3 is made up of 16 amino acids. CDR1 is SGHVS and CDR2 is FNYEAQ in the germline V gene. Sequenced: PBMCs. This TCR was recovered from a girl aged 2-9 years in good health and CMV-seronegative. The gene calls are TRBV7-6 and TRBJ2-7; a possible D gene is TRBD2 (6 bases). The DNA for the CDR3 is TGTGCCAGCAGCTTAGAGAGTAGCGGAGCCTCCTACGAGCAGTACTTC. It is translated as CASSLESSGASYEQYF.